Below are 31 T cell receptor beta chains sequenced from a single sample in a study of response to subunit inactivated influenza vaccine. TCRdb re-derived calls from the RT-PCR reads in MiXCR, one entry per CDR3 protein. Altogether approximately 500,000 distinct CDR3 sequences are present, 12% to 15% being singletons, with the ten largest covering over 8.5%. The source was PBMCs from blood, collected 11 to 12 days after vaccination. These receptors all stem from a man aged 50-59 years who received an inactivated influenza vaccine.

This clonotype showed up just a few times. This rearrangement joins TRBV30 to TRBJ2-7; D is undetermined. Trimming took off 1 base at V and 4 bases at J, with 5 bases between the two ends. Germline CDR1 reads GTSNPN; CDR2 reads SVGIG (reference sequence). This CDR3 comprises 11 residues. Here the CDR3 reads CAWSDRYEQYF. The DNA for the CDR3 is TGTGCCTGGAGTGACCGTTACGAGCAGTACTTC.

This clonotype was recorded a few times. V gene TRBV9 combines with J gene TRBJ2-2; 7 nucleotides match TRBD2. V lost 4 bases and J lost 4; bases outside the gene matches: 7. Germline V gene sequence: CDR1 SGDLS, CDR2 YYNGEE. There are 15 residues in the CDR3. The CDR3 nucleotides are TGTGCCAGCAGCTTCCGGACTAGGTCCACCGGGGAGCTGTTTTTT. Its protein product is CASSFRTRSTGELFF.

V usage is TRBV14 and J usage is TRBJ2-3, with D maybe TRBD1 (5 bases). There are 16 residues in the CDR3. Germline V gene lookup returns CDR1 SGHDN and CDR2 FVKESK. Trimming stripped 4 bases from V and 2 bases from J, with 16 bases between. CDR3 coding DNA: TGTGCCAGCAGCCCCCGACAGTCTCGATTCACAGATACGCAGTATTTT. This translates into CASSPRQSRFTDTQYF.

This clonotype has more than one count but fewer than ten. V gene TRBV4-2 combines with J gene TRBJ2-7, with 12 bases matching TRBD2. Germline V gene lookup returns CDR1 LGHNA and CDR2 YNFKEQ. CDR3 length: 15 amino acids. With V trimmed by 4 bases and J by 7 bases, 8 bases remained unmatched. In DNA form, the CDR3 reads TGTGCCAGCAGCCCCACTAGCGGGGGGACTAGAGAGCAGTACTTC. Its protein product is CASSPTSGGTREQYF.

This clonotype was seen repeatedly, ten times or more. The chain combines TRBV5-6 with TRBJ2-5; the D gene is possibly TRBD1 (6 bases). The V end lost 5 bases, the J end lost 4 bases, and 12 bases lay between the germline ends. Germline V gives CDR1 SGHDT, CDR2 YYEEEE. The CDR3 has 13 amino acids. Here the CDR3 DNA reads TGTGCCAGCAGAGAAACAGGGTCAGAGACCCAGTACTTC. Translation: CASRETGSETQYF.

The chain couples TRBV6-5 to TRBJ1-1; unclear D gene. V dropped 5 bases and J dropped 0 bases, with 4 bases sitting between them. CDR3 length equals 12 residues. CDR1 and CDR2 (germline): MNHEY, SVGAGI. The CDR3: CASSDLNTEAFF. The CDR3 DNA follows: TGTGCCAGCAGTGACCTGAACACTGAAGCTTTCTTT.

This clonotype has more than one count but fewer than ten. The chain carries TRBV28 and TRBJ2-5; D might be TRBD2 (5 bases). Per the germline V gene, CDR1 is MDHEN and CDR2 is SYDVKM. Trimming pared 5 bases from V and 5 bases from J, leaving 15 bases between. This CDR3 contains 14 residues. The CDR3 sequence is CASSPSGLGETQYF. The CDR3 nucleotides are TGTGCCAGCAGTCCCTCGGGGTTGGGGGAGACCCAGTACTTC.

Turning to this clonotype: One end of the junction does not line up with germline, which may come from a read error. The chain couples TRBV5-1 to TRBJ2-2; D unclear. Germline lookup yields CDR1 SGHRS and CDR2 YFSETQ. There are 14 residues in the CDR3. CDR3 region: CASRLATNTGELFF. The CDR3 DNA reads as TGCGCCAGCAGATTGGCGACGAACACCGGGGAGCTGTTTTTT.

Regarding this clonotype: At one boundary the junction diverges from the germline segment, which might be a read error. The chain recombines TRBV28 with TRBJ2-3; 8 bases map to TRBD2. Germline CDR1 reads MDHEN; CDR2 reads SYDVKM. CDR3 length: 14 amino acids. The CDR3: CACSTAGVGDTQYF. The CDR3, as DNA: TGTGCCTGCAGTACAGCGGGGGTGGGAGATACGCAGTATTTT.

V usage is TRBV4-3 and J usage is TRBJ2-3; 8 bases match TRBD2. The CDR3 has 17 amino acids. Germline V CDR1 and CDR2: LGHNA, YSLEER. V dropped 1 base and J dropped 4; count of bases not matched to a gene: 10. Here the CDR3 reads CASSQVPGGRGADTQYF. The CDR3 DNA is TGCGCCAGCAGCCAAGTACCGGGGGGGAGAGGAGCAGATACGCAGTATTTT.

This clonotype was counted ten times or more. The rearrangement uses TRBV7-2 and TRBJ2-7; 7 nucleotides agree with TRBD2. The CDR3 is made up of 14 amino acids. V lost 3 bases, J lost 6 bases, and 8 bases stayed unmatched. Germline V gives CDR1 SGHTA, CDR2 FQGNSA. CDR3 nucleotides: TGTGCCAGCAGCTTTCAGGGAGGGCCGTCCGAGCAGTACTTC. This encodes CASSFQGGPSEQYF.

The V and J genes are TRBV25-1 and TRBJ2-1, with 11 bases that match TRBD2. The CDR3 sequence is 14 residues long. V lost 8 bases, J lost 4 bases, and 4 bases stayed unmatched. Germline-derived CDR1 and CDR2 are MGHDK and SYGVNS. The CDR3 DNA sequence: TGTGCCAGCGTAGCGGGGGGGGTTTACAATGAGCAGTTCTTC. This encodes CASVAGGVYNEQFF. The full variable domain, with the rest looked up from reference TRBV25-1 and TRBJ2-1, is EADIYQTPRYLVIGTGKKITLECSQTMGHDKMYWYQQDPGMELHLIHYSYGVNSTEKGDLSSESTVSRIRTEHFPLTLESARPSHTSQYLCASVAGGVYNEQFFGPGTRLTVL.

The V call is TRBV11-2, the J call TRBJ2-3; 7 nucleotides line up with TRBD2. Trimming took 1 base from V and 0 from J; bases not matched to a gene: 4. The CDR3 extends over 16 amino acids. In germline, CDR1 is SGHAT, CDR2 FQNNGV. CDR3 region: CASSLAGGVSTDTQYF. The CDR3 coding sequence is TGTGCCAGCAGCTTAGCTGGGGGGGTTAGCACAGATACGCAGTATTTT.

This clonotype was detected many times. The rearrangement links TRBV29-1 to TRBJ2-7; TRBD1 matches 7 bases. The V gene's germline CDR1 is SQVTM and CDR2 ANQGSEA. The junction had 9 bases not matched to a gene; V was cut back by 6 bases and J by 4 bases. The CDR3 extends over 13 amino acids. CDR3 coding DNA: TGCAGCGTAGTCCCCACAGGGGTTTACGAGCAGTACTTC. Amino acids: CSVVPTGVYEQYF.

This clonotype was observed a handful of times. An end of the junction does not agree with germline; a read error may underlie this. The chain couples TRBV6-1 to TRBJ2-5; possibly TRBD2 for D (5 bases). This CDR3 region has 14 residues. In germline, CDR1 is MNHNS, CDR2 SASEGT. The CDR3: CASSPDLSRAEGFF. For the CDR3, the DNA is TGTGCCAGCAGTCCCGACTTGAGCCGAGCCGAGGGATTCTTC.

The CDR3 region has the DNA TGCAGTGCTAGAGCCTCGGTTGGGCTGATCTCTGGGGCCAACGTCCTGACTTTC. It yields the protein CSARASVGLISGANVLTF. This sequence joins TRBV20-1 and TRBJ2-6; D is unresolved. The germline V gene encodes CDR1 DFQATT and CDR2 SNEGSKA (reference sequence). V was cut by 1 base and J by 0 bases, with 16 bases left in between. The CDR3 has 18 residues.

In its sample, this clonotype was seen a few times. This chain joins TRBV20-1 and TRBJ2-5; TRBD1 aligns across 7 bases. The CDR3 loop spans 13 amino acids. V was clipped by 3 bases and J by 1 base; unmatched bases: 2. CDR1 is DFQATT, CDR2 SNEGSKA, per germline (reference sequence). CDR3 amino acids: CSARAGGQETQYF. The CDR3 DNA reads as TGCAGTGCTAGGGCAGGGGGCCAAGAGACCCAGTACTTC.

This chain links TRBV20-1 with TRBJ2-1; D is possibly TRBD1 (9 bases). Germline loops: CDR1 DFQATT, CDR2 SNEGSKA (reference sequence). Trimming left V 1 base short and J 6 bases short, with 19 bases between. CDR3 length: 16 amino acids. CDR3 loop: CSARGPGTGTSNEQFF. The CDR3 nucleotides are TGCAGTGCTAGAGGACCCGGGACAGGGACTAGCAATGAGCAGTTCTTC.

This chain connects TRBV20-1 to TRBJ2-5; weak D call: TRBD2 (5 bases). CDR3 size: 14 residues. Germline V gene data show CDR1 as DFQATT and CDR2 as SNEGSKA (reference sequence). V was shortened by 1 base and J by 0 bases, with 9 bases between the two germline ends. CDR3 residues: CSARGGWYQETQYF. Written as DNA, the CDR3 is TGCAGTGCTAGAGGAGGGTGGTACCAAGAGACCCAGTACTTC.

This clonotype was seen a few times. The CDR3 is CASSYSRDRNYEQYF. As DNA, the CDR3 is TGTGCCAGCAGTTACTCGAGAGACAGGAACTACGAGCAGTACTTC. This sequence joins TRBV6-2 or TRBV6-3 and TRBJ2-7, with a weak D call TRBD1 (6 bases). The CDR3 runs to 15 residues. Germline loops: CDR1 MNHEY, CDR2 SVGEGT. The V gene lost 0 bases and the J gene lost 3 bases, with 12 bases spanning the gap.

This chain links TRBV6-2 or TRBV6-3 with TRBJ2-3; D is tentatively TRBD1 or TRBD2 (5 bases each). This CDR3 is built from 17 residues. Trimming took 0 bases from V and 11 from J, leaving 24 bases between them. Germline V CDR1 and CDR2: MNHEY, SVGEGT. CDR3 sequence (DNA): TGTGCCAGCAGTTACTCCCGGCTGAAAACCCTCACGAGGGGGCAGTATTTT. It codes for CASSYSRLKTLTRGQYF.

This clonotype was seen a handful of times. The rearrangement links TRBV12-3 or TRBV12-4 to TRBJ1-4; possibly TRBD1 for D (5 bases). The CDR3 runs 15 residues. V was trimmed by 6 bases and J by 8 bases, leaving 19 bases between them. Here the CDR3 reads CASRRTGQGWEKLFF. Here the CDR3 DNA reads TGTGCCAGCAGACGCACAGGTCAAGGTTGGGAAAAACTGTTTTTT.

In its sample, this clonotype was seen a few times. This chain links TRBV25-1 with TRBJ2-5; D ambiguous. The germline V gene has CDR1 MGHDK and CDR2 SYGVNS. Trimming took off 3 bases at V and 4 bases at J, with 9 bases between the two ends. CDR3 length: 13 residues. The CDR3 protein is CASSDFGLETQYF. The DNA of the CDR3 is TGTGCCAGCAGTGATTTCGGGCTAGAGACCCAGTACTTC.

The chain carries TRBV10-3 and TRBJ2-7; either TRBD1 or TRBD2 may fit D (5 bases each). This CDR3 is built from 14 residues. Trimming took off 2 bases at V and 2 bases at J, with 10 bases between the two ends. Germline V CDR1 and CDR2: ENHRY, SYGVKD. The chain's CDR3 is CAISEEMGPYEQYF. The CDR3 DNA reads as TGTGCCATCAGTGAGGAGATGGGACCCTACGAGCAGTACTTC.

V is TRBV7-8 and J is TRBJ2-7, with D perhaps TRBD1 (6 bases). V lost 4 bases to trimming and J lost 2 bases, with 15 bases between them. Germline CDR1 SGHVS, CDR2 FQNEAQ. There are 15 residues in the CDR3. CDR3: CASSSLYRAAYEQYF. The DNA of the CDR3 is TGTGCCAGCAGCTCACTCTACAGGGCAGCCTACGAGCAGTACTTC.

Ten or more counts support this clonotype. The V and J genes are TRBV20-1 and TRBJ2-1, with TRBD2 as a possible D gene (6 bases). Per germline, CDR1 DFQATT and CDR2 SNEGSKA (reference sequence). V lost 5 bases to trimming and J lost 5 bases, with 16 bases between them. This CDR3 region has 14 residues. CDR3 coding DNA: TGCAGTGCTTTTTCCGGGACTCGCAACAATGAGCAGTTCTTC. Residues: CSAFSGTRNNEQFF.

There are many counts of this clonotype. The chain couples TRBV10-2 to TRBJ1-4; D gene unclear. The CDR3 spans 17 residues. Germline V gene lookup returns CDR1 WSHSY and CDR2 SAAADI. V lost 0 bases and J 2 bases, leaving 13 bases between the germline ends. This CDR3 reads CASSESTLWRTNEKLFF. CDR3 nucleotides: TGCGCCAGCAGTGAGTCGACCCTCTGGCGGACTAATGAAAAACTGTTTTTT.

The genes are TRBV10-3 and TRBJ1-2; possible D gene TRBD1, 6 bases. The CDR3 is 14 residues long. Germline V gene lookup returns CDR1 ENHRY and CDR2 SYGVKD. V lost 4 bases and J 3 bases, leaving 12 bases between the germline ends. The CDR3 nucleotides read TGTGCCATCAGTGTTGGGCAGGGGCACTATGGCTACACCTTC. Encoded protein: CAISVGQGHYGYTF.

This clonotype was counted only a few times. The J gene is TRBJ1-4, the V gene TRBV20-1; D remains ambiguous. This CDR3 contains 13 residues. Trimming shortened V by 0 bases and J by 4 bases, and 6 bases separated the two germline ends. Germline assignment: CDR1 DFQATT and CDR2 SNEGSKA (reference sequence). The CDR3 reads CSARDGSNEKLFF. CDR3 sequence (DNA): TGCAGTGCTAGAGACGGGAGTAATGAAAAACTGTTTTTT.

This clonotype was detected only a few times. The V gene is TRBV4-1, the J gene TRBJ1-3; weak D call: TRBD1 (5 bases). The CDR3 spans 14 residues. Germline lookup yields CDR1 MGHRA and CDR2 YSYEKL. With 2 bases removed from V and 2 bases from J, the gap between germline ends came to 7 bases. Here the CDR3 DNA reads TGCGCCAGCAGCCAACCAGGGCCTGGAAACACCATATATTTT. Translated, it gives CASSQPGPGNTIYF.

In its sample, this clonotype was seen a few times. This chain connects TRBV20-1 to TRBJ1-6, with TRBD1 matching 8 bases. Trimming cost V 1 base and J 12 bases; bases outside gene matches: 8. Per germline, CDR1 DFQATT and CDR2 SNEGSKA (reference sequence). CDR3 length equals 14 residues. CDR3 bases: TGCAGTGCTAGAGCGGGACAGGTCTTATTACCCCTCCACTTT. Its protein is CSARAGQVLLPLHF.